The 22 T cell receptor beta chains below all came from one sample that was sequenced in a study of CD8 T cells in Susac syndrome. With random hexamers, reverse transcription was performed on about 0.5 to 1 ug of RNA. TCRdb re-called the immunoSEQ multiplex PCR reads with MiXCR, one entry per CDR3 protein. The sample records about 210,000 distinct CDR3 sequences, about 93% being singletons. The sample comprised CD4+ T cells from PBMCs. The source is a human donor in good health.

The chain has TRBV6-2 or TRBV6-3 and TRBJ1-5, with 7 positions matching TRBD1. The CDR3 loop spans 15 amino acids. J was trimmed by 6 bases and V by 5 bases; bases with no gene match: 10. Germline loops: CDR1 MNHEY, CDR2 SVGEGT. CDR3 DNA sequence: TGTGCCAGCAGTCTTACGATGACAGGGACTCAGCCCCAGCATTTT. It is translated as CASSLTMTGTQPQHF.

This sequence joins TRBV7-3 and TRBJ1-1, with a possible D match to TRBD1 (6 bases). There are 13 residues in the CDR3. V was clipped by 5 bases and J by 13 bases, with 20 bases between them. Germline CDR1 SGHTA, CDR2 FQGTGA. The CDR3 DNA reads TGTGCCAGCAGCCCTAGACAGGACTCTCCGATTTTCTTT. Encoded protein: CASSPRQDSPIFF. Based on the CDR3 plus reference TRBV7-3 and TRBJ1-1, the full variable domain is GAGVSQTPSNKVTEKGKYVELRCDPISGHTALYWYRQSLGQGPEFLIYFQGTGAADDSGLPNDRFFAVRPEGSVSTLKIQRTERGDSAVYLCASSPRQDSPIFFGQGTRLTVV.

The gene calls are TRBV2 and TRBJ1-2; D unclear. The CDR3 consists of 12 residues. Per the germline V gene, CDR1 is SNHLY and CDR2 is FYNNEI. Trimming shortened V by 7 bases and J by 4 bases, and 10 bases separated the two germline ends. The CDR3 region has the DNA TGTGCCAGCAAAGGACGGTCCTATGGCTACACCTTC. Encoded protein: CASKGRSYGYTF.

This rearrangement joins TRBV30 to TRBJ2-1, with 8 bases matching TRBD2. J lost 5 bases, V lost 5 bases, and 5 bases had no gene match. The CDR3 sequence is 13 residues long. CDR1 is GTSNPN and CDR2 is SVGIG in the germline V gene (reference sequence). DNA of the CDR3: TGTGCCTGGCGGGGGGGACGCGACAATGAGCAGTTCTTC. As protein: CAWRGGRDNEQFF.

V and J are TRBV6-5 and TRBJ1-1; a weak D match, TRBD1 (6 bases). This CDR3 has 13 residues. Trimming removed 2 bases at V and 11 bases at J, with 15 bases between. Germline assignment: CDR1 MNHEY and CDR2 SVGAGI. The CDR3 DNA follows: TGTGCCAGCAGTTACGGGGGGGCCTCGGGGGCTTTCTTT. This sequence encodes CASSYGGASGAFF.

V is TRBV5-6 and J is TRBJ1-1; D not resolved. The length of the CDR3 is 14 residues. Germline CDR1 reads SGHDT; CDR2 reads YYEEEE. V was shortened by 1 base and J by 1 base, with 8 bases between the two germline ends. In DNA, the CDR3 is TGTGCCAGCAGCTTGACGGGCCCGAACACTGAAGCTTTCTTT. Translation gives CASSLTGPNTEAFF. The variable domain in full, with the rest retrieved from reference TRBV5-6 and TRBJ1-1, is DAGVTQSPTHLIKTRGQQVTLRCSPKSGHDTVSWYQQALGQGPQFIFQYYEEEERQRGNFPDRFSGHQFPNYSSELNVNALLLGDSALYLCASSLTGPNTEAFFGQGTRLTVV.

The gene calls are TRBV20-1 and TRBJ2-7; possible D gene TRBD1, 6 bases. CDR1 DFQATT and CDR2 SNEGSKA come from the germline V gene (reference sequence). There are 11 residues in the CDR3. The ends were cut back, 7 bases at V and 3 bases at J, with 10 bases in the middle. The CDR3 bases are TGCAGTGTACAGGGCGACTACGAGCAGTACGTC. Translating gives CSVQGDYEQYV.

This clonotype was detected only once. V usage is TRBV29-1 and J usage is TRBJ1-3; D is unresolved. Deletions cut 4 bases from V and 0 bases from J, with 4 bases between. This CDR3 region has 12 residues. Germline assignment: CDR1 SQVTM and CDR2 ANQGSEA. CDR3 DNA: TGCAGCGTTGCGACCTCTGGAAACACCATATATTTT. This translates into CSVATSGNTIYF.

The V and J genes are TRBV7-3 and TRBJ2-5, with D perhaps matching TRBD1 (5 bases). Germline assignment: CDR1 SGHTA and CDR2 FQGTGA. The V end was cut by 5 bases, the J end by 3 bases, with 10 bases between. The CDR3 consists of 13 residues. This chain's CDR3 is CASSRGHKETQYF. For the CDR3, the DNA is TGTGCCAGCAGCCGAGGACATAAAGAGACCCAGTACTTC.

The genes are TRBV28 and TRBJ2-4; D is ambiguous. This CDR3 is 16 amino acids long. V was pared by 3 bases and J by 0 bases, with 12 bases between. The germline CDR1 and CDR2 sequences are MDHEN and SYDVKM. The CDR3 spells CASSFKGPLAKNIQYF. CDR3 DNA: TGTGCCAGCAGTTTCAAGGGCCCTCTAGCCAAAAACATTCAGTACTTC. Using reference TRBV28 and TRBJ2-4 for the parts outside the CDR3, the full variable domain is DVKVTQSSRYLVKRTGEKVFLECVQDMDHENMFWYRQDPGLGLRLIYFSYDVKMKEKGDIPEGYSVSREKKERFSLILESASTNQTSMYLCASSFKGPLAKNIQYFGAGTRLSVL.

As DNA, the CDR3 is TGTGCCAGCAGTTTCGACAGGGGCCGTGATGAAAAACTGTTTTTT. It translates to CASSFDRGRDEKLFF. The rearrangement uses TRBV2 and TRBJ1-4; 8 bases match TRBD1. Germline CDR1 is SNHLY and CDR2 is FYNNEI. V shed 5 bases, J shed 6 bases, and the junction held 8 bases outside the gene matches. The CDR3 covers 15 residues.

The CDR3 DNA sequence: TGTGCCAGCAGCTTGGTCGGATTCCATGAGCAGTTCTTC. It specifies CASSLVGFHEQFF. The chain employs TRBV5-4 and TRBJ2-1; D is unresolved. Looked up from germline, CDR1 is SGHNT and CDR2 is YYREEE (reference sequence). Trimming took off 0 bases at V and 8 bases at J, with 9 bases between the two ends. The length of the CDR3 is 13 residues.

The chain uses TRBV12-3 or TRBV12-4 and TRBJ1-2, with a weak D call TRBD1 (5 bases). V was cut by 1 base and J by 7 bases, with 16 bases left in between. The CDR3 totals 15 residues. In DNA, the CDR3 is TGTGCCAGCAGTTTAGATGGCAGGGCGGGGGGTGGCTACACCTTC. Translation gives CASSLDGRAGGGYTF.

This clonotype has a single count. The J gene is TRBJ2-3, the V gene TRBV10-3; D not resolved. Germline CDR1 ENHRY, CDR2 SYGVKD. The ends were cut back, 4 bases at V and 6 bases at J, with 14 bases in the middle. This CDR3 has 14 residues. CDR3 residues: CAISGASQTDTQYF. The CDR3 region has the DNA TGTGCCATCAGTGGCGCGTCGCAGACGGATACGCAGTATTTT.

The gene calls are TRBV20-1 and TRBJ1-2; perhaps TRBD1 as D (5 bases). Germline V gene lookup returns CDR1 DFQATT and CDR2 SNEGSKA (reference sequence). V was shortened by 8 bases and J by 8 bases, with 15 bases between the two germline ends. This CDR3 comprises 11 residues. The CDR3 DNA is TGCAGTAAACTCACAGGCCAGGGCTACACCTTC. Encoded protein: CSKLTGQGYTF.

V and J are TRBV9 and TRBJ2-2; TRBD1 or TRBD2 may be the D gene (5 bases each). CDR1 is SGDLS, CDR2 YYNGEE, per germline. The CDR3 sequence is 14 residues long. V shed 2 bases and J shed 7 bases, with 12 bases lying between them. Here the CDR3 DNA reads TGTGCCAGCAGCGTCTTGGGGGAGAACGGGGAGCTGTTTTTT. It specifies CASSVLGENGELFF. Together with reference TRBV9 and TRBJ2-2, the CDR3 gives the full variable domain: DSGVTQTPKHLITATGQRVTLRCSPRSGDLSVYWYQQSLDQGLQFLIQYYNGEERAKGNILERFSAQQFPDLHSELNLSSLELGDSALYFCASSVLGENGELFFGEGSRLTVL.

This clonotype came up once. The chain combines TRBV19 with TRBJ1-5; TRBD1 matches at 7 bases. The CDR3 loop spans 13 amino acids. Germline CDR1 is LNHDA and CDR2 is SQIVND (reference sequence). V lost 8 bases and J lost 6; bases outside the gene matches: 7. CDR3 region: CASLQGWSQPQHF. The CDR3 nucleotides are TGTGCCAGTCTACAGGGGTGGAGTCAGCCCCAGCATTTT. Using reference TRBV19 and TRBJ1-5 for the parts outside the CDR3, the full variable domain is DGGITQSPKYLFRKEGQNVTLSCEQNLNHDAMYWYRQDPGQGLRLIYYSQIVNDFQKGDIAEGYSVSREKKESFPLTVTSAQKNPTAFYLCASLQGWSQPQHFGDGTRLSIL.

The V call is TRBV9, the J call TRBJ2-7; D could derive from TRBD1 or TRBD2 (5 bases each). Trimming took 5 bases from V and 6 from J, leaving 21 bases between them. This CDR3 contains 15 residues. CDR1 is SGDLS, CDR2 YYNGEE, per germline. CDR3 region: CASSPGLLTTGEQYV. The CDR3 DNA reads as TGTGCCAGCAGTCCGGGGCTCCTAACAACCGGCGAGCAGTACGTC.

The J gene is TRBJ1-1, the V gene TRBV4-3; D not resolved. The ends were cut back, 1 base at V and 6 bases at J, with 9 bases in the middle. CDR1 LGHNA and CDR2 YSLEER come from the germline V gene. The CDR3 spans 13 residues. CDR3 in amino acids: CASSQGRAAEAFF. CDR3 DNA sequence: TGCGCCAGCAGCCAAGGCCGTGCAGCTGAAGCTTTCTTT.

The chain is built from TRBV6-6 and TRBJ1-5, with D maybe TRBD1 (5 bases). Per the germline V gene, CDR1 is MNHNY and CDR2 is SVGAGI (reference sequence). CDR3 length: 16 amino acids. V lost 0 bases, J lost 7 bases, and 16 bases lay in between. This CDR3 is CASSYSRQGKDQPQHF. DNA of the CDR3: TGTGCCAGCAGTTACTCGAGGCAGGGTAAGGACCAGCCCCAGCATTTT.

The chain has TRBV25-1 and TRBJ1-2; tentatively, D is TRBD1 (6 bases). The germline gives CDR1 MGHDK, CDR2 SYGVNS. The CDR3 length is 12 residues. With 4 bases removed from V and 8 bases from J, the gap between germline ends came to 11 bases. The CDR3 protein is CASSGWGGGYTF. The CDR3 coding sequence is TGTGCCAGCAGTGGTTGGGGGGGCGGCTACACCTTC.

V usage is TRBV4-1 and J usage is TRBJ1-1; D might be TRBD1 (6 bases). V lost 2 bases and J 1 base, leaving 14 bases between the germline ends. CDR1 is MGHRA, CDR2 YSYEKL, per germline. The CDR3 has 16 residues. CDR3 sequence reads: CASSQPPGHSNTEAFF. Written as DNA, the CDR3 is TGCGCCAGCAGCCAACCCCCGGGACACTCGAACACTGAAGCTTTCTTT.